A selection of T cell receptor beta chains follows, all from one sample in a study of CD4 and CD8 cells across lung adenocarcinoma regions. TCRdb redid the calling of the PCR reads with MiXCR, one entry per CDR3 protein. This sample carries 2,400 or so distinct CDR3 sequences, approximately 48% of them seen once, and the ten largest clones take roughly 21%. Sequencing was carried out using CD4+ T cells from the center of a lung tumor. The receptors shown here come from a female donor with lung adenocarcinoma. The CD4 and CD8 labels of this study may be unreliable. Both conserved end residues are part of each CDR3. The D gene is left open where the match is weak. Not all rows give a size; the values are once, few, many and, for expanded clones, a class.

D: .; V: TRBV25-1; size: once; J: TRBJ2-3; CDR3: CASSGQARGGDDEQFF; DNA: TGTGCCAGCAGCGGACAGGCGCGGGGAGGCGACGATGAGCAGTTCTTT
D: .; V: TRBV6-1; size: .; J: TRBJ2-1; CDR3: CASSEAGGGSYNEQFF; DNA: TGTGCCAGCAGTGAAGCGGGAGGGGGCTCCTACAATGAGCAGTTCTTC
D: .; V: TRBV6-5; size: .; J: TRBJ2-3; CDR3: CASSWGGGTDTQYF; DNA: TGTGCCAGCAGTTGGGGCGGGGGCACAGATACGCAGTATTTT
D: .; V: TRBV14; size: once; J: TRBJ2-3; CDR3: CASSYGTPNTDTQYF; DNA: TGTGCCAGCAGCTACGGGACACCTAACACAGATACGCAGTATTTT
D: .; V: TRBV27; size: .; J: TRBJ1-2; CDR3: CASSKNRDSFYGYTF; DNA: TGTGCCAGCAGCAAAAACAGGGATTCATTCTATGGCTACACCTTC
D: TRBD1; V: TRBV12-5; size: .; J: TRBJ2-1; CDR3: CASAQGQGANEQFF; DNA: TGTGCTAGTGCCCAGGGACAGGGGGCGAATGAGCAGTTCTTC
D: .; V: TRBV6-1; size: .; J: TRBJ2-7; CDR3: CASSDGPYEQYF; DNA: TGTGCCAGCAGTGACGGACCCTACGAGCAGTACTTC
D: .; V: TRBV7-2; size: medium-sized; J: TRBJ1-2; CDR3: CASSPRAGEGGYTF; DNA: TGTGCCAGCAGCCCAAGGGCAGGGGAAGGCGGCTACACCTTC
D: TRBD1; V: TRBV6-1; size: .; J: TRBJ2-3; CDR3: CASRDRDADTQYF; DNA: TGTGCCAGCAGGGACAGGGATGCAGATACGCAGTATTTT
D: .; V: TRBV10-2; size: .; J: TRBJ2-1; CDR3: CASTLSGAALEQFF; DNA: TGCGCCAGCACCCTATCCGGGGCCGCTCTCGAGCAGTTCTTC
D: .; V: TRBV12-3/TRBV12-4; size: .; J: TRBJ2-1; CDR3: CASSPDGPQFF; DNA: TGTGCCAGCAGCCCAGATGGACCTCAGTTCTTC
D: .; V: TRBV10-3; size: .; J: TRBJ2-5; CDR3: CAMSDAGRGQDTQYF; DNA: TGTGCCATGAGTGACGCGGGCCGGGGCCAAGATACGCAGTATTTC
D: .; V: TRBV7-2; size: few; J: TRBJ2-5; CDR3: CASSLGYQETQYF; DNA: TGTGCCAGCAGCTTAGGGTACCAAGAGACCCAGTACTTC
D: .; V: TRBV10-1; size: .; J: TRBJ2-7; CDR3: CASSESPGRGTETQYF; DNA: TGCGCCAGCAGTGAGTCTCCTGGCCGGGGCACAGAGACGCAGTACTTC
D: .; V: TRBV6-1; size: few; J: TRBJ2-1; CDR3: CASNQGGKGYNEQFF; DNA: TGTGCCAGCAACCAAGGCGGGAAGGGGTACAATGAGCAGTTCTTC
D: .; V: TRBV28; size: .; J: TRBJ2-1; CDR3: CASSPQGYNNNEQFF; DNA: TGTGCCAGCAGTCCCCAGGGGTATAATAACAATGAGCAGTTCTTC
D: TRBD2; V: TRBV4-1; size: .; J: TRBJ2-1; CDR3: CASSQPLEVAGQFF; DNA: TGCGCCAGCAGCCAGCCCCTTGAGGTAGCGGGGCAGTTCTTC
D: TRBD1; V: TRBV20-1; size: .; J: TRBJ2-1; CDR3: CSARVPGQEYNEQFF; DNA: TGCAGTGCTAGAGTACCGGGACAGGAGTACAATGAGCAGTTCTTC
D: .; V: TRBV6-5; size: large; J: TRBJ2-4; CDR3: CASSSQGRGNIQYF; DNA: TGTGCCAGCAGTTCCCAGGGCCGCGGAAACATTCAGTACTTC
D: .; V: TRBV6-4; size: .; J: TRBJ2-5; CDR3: CASKPKETQYF; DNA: TGTGCCAGCAAACCTAAAGAGACCCAGTACTTC
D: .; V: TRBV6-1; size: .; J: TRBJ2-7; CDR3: CASSDHGAQYF; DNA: TGTGCCAGCAGTGATCATGGTGCGCAGTACTTC
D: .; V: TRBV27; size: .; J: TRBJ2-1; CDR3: CASSPLTPYNEQFF; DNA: TGTGCCAGCAGTCCTCTTACCCCCTACAATGAGCAGTTCTTC
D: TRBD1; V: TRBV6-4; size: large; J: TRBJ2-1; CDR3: CASSDGTGGNEQFF; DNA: TGTGCCAGCAGTGACGGGACAGGGGGCAATGAGCAGTTCTTC
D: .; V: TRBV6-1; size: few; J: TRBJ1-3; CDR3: CASSDPGVRSGNTIYF; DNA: TGTGCCAGCAGTGACCCGGGCGTAAGGTCTGGAAACACCATATATTTT
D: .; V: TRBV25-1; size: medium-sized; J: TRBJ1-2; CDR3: CASSSGTNYGYTF; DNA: TGTGCCAGCAGCTCCGGGACAAACTATGGCTACACCTTC
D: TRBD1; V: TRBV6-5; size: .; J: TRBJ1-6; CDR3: CASSYLGTGPNSPLHF; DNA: TGTGCCAGCAGTTACTTAGGGACAGGTCCAAATTCACCCCTCCACTTT
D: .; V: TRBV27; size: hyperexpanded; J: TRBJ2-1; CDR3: CASRNNQLEQFF; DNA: TGTGCCAGCAGAAACAATCAGTTAGAGCAGTTCTTC
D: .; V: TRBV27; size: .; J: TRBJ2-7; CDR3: CASSGGEAYEQYF; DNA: TGTGCCAGCAGTGGAGGGGAGGCCTACGAGCAGTACTTC
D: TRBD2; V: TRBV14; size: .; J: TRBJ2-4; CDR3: CASSQDRLAGAGNIQYF; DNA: TGTGCCAGCAGCCAAGATCGGCTAGCGGGAGCGGGAAACATTCAGTACTTC
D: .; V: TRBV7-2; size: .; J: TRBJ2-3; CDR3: CGRVPGLQATNTQYF; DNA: TGTGGCCGCGTCCCGGGGCTCCAGGCCACAAATACGCAGTACTTT
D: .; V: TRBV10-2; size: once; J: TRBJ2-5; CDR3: CASSEVGGGGRDTDTQYF; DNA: TGCGCCAGCAGTGAGGTGGGGGGGGGGGGCCGTGACACAGATACCCAGTACTTC
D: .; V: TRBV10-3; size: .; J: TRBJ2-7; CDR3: CAGGSGGRGPETQYF; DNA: TGTGCCGGGGGCTCCGGGGGCCGAGGCCCAGAGACGCAGTACTTC
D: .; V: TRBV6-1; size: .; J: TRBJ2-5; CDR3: CASSVWGYQETQYF; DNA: TGTGCCAGCAGTGTGTGGGGCTACCAAGAGACCCAGTACTTC
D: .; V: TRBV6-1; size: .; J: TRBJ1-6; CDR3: CASRPHSSYDSPLHF; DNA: TGTGCCAGCAGGCCACATAGCTCCTATGATTCACCCCTCCACTTT
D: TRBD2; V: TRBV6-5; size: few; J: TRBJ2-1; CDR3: CASSLTSGSYNEQFF; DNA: TGTGCCAGCAGTTTAACTAGCGGGAGTTACAATGAGCAGTTCTTC
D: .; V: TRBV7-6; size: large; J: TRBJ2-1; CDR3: CASSANRDNEQFF; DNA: TGTGCCAGCAGCGCAAACAGGGACAATGAGCAGTTCTTC
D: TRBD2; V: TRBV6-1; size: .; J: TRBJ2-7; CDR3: CARSSGGSPYEQYF; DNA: TGTGCCAGAAGTAGCGGGGGATCCCCCTACGAGCAGTACTTC
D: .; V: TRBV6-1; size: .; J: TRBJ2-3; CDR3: CASRGALGADTQYF; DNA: TGTGCCAGCAGAGGGGCGCTTGGGGCAGATACGCAGTATTTT
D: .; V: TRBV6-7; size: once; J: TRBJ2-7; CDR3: CGSQAVSIDTQYF; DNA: TGTGGCAGCCAGGCTGTGAGCATAGATACGCAGTACTTC
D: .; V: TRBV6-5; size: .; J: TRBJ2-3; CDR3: CASSHREGHTETQYF; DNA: TGTGCCAGCAGTCACAGGGAAGGGCACACAGAGACGCAGTATTTC
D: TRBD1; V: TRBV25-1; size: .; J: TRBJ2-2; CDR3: CASSPHRTGKNTGELFF; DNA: TGTGCCAGCAGTCCCCACCGGACAGGAAAGAACACCGGGGAGCTGTTTTTT
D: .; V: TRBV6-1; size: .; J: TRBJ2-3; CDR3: CASSLRDSTDTQYF; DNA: TGTGCCAGCAGTCTCAGGGATTCGACAGATACGCAGTATTTT
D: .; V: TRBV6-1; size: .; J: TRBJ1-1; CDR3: CASSPSHSTMNTEAFF; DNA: TGTGCCAGCAGTCCTTCTCACAGCACCATGAACACTGAAGCTTTCTTT
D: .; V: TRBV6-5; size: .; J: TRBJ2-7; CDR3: CATSYSAKNTQYF; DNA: TGTGCCACGAGTTACAGCGCCAAAAACACGCAGTACTTC
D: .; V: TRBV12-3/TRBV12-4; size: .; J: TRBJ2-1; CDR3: CASSLGLAYNEQFF; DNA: TGTGCCAGCAGTTTAGGGCTAGCCTACAATGAGCAGTTCTTC
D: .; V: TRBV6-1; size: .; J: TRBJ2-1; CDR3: CASSLGAGGRYEQFF; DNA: TGTGCCAGCAGTCTTGGGGCAGGGGGGCGATATGAGCAGTTCTTC
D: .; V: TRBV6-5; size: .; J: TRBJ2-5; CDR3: CASSYGPEETQYF; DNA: TGTGCCAGCAGTTACGGGCCTGAAGAGACCCAGTACTTC